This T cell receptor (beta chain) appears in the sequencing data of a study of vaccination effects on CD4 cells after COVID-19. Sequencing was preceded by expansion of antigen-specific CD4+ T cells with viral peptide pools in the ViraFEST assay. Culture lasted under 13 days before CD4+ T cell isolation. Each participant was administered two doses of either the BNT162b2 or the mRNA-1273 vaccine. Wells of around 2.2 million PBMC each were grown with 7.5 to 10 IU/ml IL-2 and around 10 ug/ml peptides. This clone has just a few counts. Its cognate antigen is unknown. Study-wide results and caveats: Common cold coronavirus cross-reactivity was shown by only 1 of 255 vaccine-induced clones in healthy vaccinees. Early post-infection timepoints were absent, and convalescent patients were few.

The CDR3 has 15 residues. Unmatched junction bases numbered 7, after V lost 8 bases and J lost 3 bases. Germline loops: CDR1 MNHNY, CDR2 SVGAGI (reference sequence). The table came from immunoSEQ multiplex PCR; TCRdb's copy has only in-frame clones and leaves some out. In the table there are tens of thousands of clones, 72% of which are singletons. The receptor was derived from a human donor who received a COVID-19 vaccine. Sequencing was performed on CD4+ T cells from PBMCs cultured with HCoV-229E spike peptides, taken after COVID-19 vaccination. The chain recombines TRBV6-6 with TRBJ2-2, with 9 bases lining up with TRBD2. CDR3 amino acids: CASVRASGDTGELFF. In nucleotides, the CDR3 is TGTGCCAGCGTAAGGGCTAGCGGGGACACCGGGGAGCTGTTTTTT.